The clone carrying this T cell receptor (beta chain) was counted many times. What it binds is not known. In making TCR beta libraries, quantitative 5'-RACE with molecular barcodes was used. Using its own MiXCR run on the 5' RACE reads, TCRdb lists one record per CDR3 protein. The top ten hold almost 30% of the sample, which has roughly 180,000 distinct CDR3 sequences, around 10% seen once. Per germline, CDR1 SGHRS and CDR2 YFSETQ. J lost 8 bases, V lost 0 bases, and 9 bases had no gene match. This CDR3 spans 16 amino acids. This record comes from a study of CD8 T cells in ankylosing spondylitis. Study results and limitations: Disease-linked clones bore a CD8+ phenotype and were relatively rare in peripheral blood. Clones linked to disease were reported to show significant enrichment in matched ankylosing spondylitis synovial fluid. Among TCR beta sequences, a motif of several highly homologous variants appeared characteristic of ankylosing spondylitis blood.

V is TRBV5-1 and J is TRBJ2-1; 9 bases line up with TRBD2. The sample comprised blood, either unsorted or a sorted T cell fraction (not recorded which). The clonotype originates from a male donor with ankylosing spondylitis or in good health (not recorded which). This CDR3 is CASSLVVSGSVDEQFF. CDR3 bases: TGCGCCAGCAGCTTGGTTGTTAGCGGGAGCGTCGATGAGCAGTTCTTC.